Here is one T cell receptor beta chain with its context. The length of the CDR3 is 16 residues. Germline CDR1 and CDR2: LGHNA and YSLEER. These data are taken from a study of CXCR3-negative and CXCR3-positive naive CD8 T cells. UMI-labeled 5' RACE TRB cDNA libraries were prepared from the cells. With the 5' RACE reads reprocessed, TCRdb shows one record per CDR3 protein and no DNA. Its table lists tens of thousands of distinct CDR3 sequences. This receptor was identified in a human donor in good health. Some clones in this sample may be carry-over from other donors' samples. The sequencing sample was made of naive CXCR3- CD8+ T cells from blood. As for subset: CD45RO-CCR7+CD27+CD95- naive CD8+ T cells lacking CXCR3 (TNR3-). V is TRBV4-3 and J is TRBJ2-5. The CDR3 region is CASSQDRDGVPGTQYF.